A selection of T cell receptor beta chains follows, all from one sample in a study of control samples from healthy donors and cancer patients. Some clones are missing from TCRdb's copy, which holds only in-frame ones; the method was immunoSEQ multiplex PCR. The data show roughly 89,000 clones, 91% seen once. Input material: blood. These receptors all come from a man aged 50 to 59 in good health. Both conserved end residues are part of each CDR3. The D gene is left open where the match is weak. The size entry is marked missing in some rows and otherwise reads once, few, many or a size class.

TRBJ1-5,TRBV6-1,.,.,CASSESQPQHF,TGTGCCAGCAGTGAAAGTCAGCCCCAGCATTTT
TRBJ1-6,TRBV30,.,.,CASQGLLNSPLHF,TGTGCCTCCCAGGGATTACTAAATTCACCCCTCCACTTT
TRBJ1-1,TRBV5-6,.,.,CASRYPGQNTEAFF,TGTGCCAGCAGGTATCCGGGACAGAACACTGAAGCTTTCTTT
TRBJ2-7,TRBV6-6,.,.,CASTLVTGHEQYF,TGTGCCAGCACCTTGGTGACAGGCCACGAGCAGTACTTC
TRBJ1-5,TRBV12-5,TRBD1,.,CASGLSGQVVEQPQHF,TGTGCTAGTGGTTTGTCGGGACAGGTAGTTGAACAGCCCCAGCATTTT
TRBJ1-5,TRBV6-2/TRBV6-3,TRBD1,.,CASSSGQGYGNQPQHF,TGTGCCAGCAGTTCAGGACAGGGGTATGGCAATCAGCCCCAGCATTTT
TRBJ1-1,TRBV9,TRBD1,.,CASSDGTGALNTEAFF,TGTGCCAGCAGCGATGGGACAGGGGCCCTGAACACTGAAGCTTTCTTT
TRBJ2-5,TRBV30,.,.,CAWSQQGTEETQYF,TGTGCCTGGAGTCAACAGGGAACCGAAGAGACCCAGTACTTC
TRBJ2-3,TRBV4-1,.,.,CASSQDQRVSDTQYF,TGCGCCAGCAGCCAAGATCAAAGGGTCTCAGATACGCAGTATTTT
TRBJ2-5,TRBV7-2,.,.,CASSLVGETQYF,TGTGCCAGCAGCTTAGTCGGAGAGACCCAGTACTTC
TRBJ1-2,TRBV6-2/TRBV6-3,.,.,CASSSLGQNEAF,TGTGCCAGCAGTTCCCTCGGACAGAACGAGGCCTTC
TRBJ2-2,TRBV18,.,.,CASSPISDGELFF,TGTGCCAGCTCACCGATCAGTGACGGGGAGCTGTTTTTT
TRBJ1-6,TRBV3-1/TRBV3-2,TRBD1,once,CASSPTTGQRNSPLHF,TGTGCCAGCAGCCCGACAACGGGACAGCGAAATTCACCCCTCCACTTT
TRBJ1-1,TRBV29-1,.,.,CSAEGHPEEAFF,TGCAGCGCCGAGGGACACCCCGAGGAAGCTTTCTTT
TRBJ2-2,TRBV29-1,.,.,CSARQTGTGELFF,TGCAGCGCCCGACAGACCGGGACCGGGGAGCTGTTTTTT
TRBJ1-5,TRBV24-1,.,.,CATSDLKGPSDQPQHF,TGTGCCACCAGTGATTTAAAAGGGCCTAGCGATCAGCCCCAGCATTTT
TRBJ1-1,TRBV30,.,once,CAWSPRREAFF,TGTGCCTGGAGTCCCCGACGGGAAGCTTTCTTT
TRBJ2-1,TRBV19,.,.,CASSKVGRSTYNEQFF,TGTGCCAGTAGTAAGGTAGGCAGATCCACCTACAATGAGCAGTTCTTC
TRBJ2-7,TRBV6-5,.,.,CASSPRRANEQYF,TGTGCCAGCAGTCCTCGGAGGGCCAACGAGCAGTACTTC
TRBJ1-1,TRBV5-1,.,.,CASSFGSLNTEAFF,TGCGCCAGCAGCTTTGGCAGCTTGAACACTGAAGCTTTCTTT
TRBJ2-5,TRBV5-1,.,once,CASSWDGQTQYF,TGCGCCAGCAGCTGGGACGGCCAGACCCAGTACTTC
TRBJ2-4,TRBV3-1/TRBV3-2,.,.,CASSQGGSAKNIQYF,TGTGCCAGCAGCCAAGGAGGGAGCGCCAAAAACATTCAGTACTTC
TRBJ1-5,TRBV6-5,.,few,CASMWTENQPQHF,TGTGCCAGCATGTGGACGGAGAATCAGCCCCAGCATTTT
TRBJ1-1,TRBV9,.,.,CASSRGFTEAFF,TGTGCCAGCAGTAGGGGCTTTACTGAAGCTTTCTTT
TRBJ2-5,TRBV11-2,TRBD2,.,CASKRFAGRASGVQETQYF,TGTGCCAGCAAGCGTTTCGCAGGACGGGCTAGCGGAGTTCAAGAGACCCAGTACTTC
TRBJ1-1,TRBV9,.,.,CASSVGSGTTSTEAFF,TGTGCCAGCAGCGTAGGGTCAGGCACAACCTCAACTGAAGCTTTCTTT
TRBJ1-2,TRBV5-6,.,once,CASSLKVPLGGYTF,TGTGCCAGCAGCTTGAAGGTCCCGTTGGGAGGCTACACCTTC
TRBJ2-7,TRBV14,.,.,CASSQDLIYEQYF,TGTGCCAGCAGCCAAGACCTAATCTACGAGCAGTACTTC
TRBJ2-2,TRBV11-2,.,.,CASSRGGGTGELFF,TGTGCCAGCAGCCGGGGAGGCGGGACCGGGGAGCTGTTTTTT